Sequencing of this T cell receptor beta chain was carried out in a study of shared clonotypes between healthy human individuals. Looking at the study overall: Aged between 18 and 49, the donors were a couple of women and three men.

Ten immunoSEQ deep assay plates held the unsorted PBMC DNA. TCRdb keeps only in-frame clones here, not all; method: immunoSEQ multiplex PCR. The repertoire has fewer than 600,000 clones, 79% of them found once; the top ten carry under 15%. Notes on this clone: Given a much more abundant clone one base away, this may be a read error.

The donor population consisted of healthy HIV-negative adults with no recent acute infections or vaccinations. The CDR3 totals 12 residues. Germline assignment: CDR1 LNHNV and CDR2 YYDKDF (reference sequence). The source is a woman between 40 and 50 years old in good health. Some clones in this sample may be carry-over from other donors' samples. Specimen: PBMCs. The chain has TRBV15 and TRBJ1-2; D is ambiguous. The CDR3 DNA reads as TGTACCACCAGCACCCGGACGGGAGGCTACACCTTC. Amino acid sequence: CTTSTRTGGYTF.